The T cell receptor (beta chain) described here comes from a study of OX40 agonist ivuxolimab in advanced cancers. The repertoire was sequenced with immunoSEQ multiplex PCR; TCRdb's copy has only in-frame clones and lacks some. The table lists about 89,000 clones, around nine tenths of them singletons, with about 0.28% in the top ten. Patients who had autoimmune disease history or got systemic immunosuppression were left out. Germline CDR1 and CDR2: MNHGY and SVAAGI. The CDR3 spans 11 residues. Between the trimmed V and J ends, which lost 9 bases and 2 bases, there was a span of 8 bases. The chain combines TRBV6-9 with TRBJ2-7; D might be TRBD1 (5 bases). The sample in question was CD4+ or CD8+ T cells sorted from blood, obtained in a trial of the OX40 agonist ivuxolimab. The sequence came from an adult with an advanced solid tumor such as melanoma, head and neck, liver or kidney cancer. CDR3 sequence: CARDIPYEQYF. In DNA form, the CDR3 reads TGTGCCAGGGACATTCCCTACGAGCAGTACTTC.